Listed below are T cell receptor beta chains from one sample, sequenced in a study of blood T cell repertoires in COVID-19. Here immunoSEQ multiplex PCR was the method, and the copy in TCRdb shows in-frame clones only, minus some. The data contain around 240,000 clones, 65% to 90% of them seen just once; the ten biggest clones take up just under 7.5%. The sample taken for sequencing was peripheral blood. These receptor sequences come from a woman aged 50 to 60 with acute or convalescent COVID-19. Each CDR3 is given with its conserved first and last residue. Fields, in order: CDR3 DNA, CDR3 protein, clone size, V gene, J gene, D gene. A D gene is named only where the DNA matches it firmly. Clone size is not always given. Where it is, it says once, few, many or a class for expanded clones.

TGCGCCAGCAGCCAAGATCCGAAAGAAGCCTCTGGAAACACCATATATTTT	CASSQDPKEASGNTIYF	NA	TRBV4-1	TRBJ1-3	NA
TGTGCCATCAGTGAGACACTAGGCAATCAGCCCCAGCATTTT	CAISETLGNQPQHF	NA	TRBV10-3	TRBJ1-5	NA
TGCGCCAGCAGAGGCGCGGGTTCATTAGTCTACGAGCAGTACTTC	CASRGAGSLVYEQYF	NA	TRBV5-1	TRBJ2-7	NA
TGTGCCAGCAGTCAAAGGGGCCTGGCTACTAATGAAAAACTGTTTTTT	CASSQRGLATNEKLFF	NA	TRBV28	TRBJ1-4	NA
TGTGCCAGTAGTCCGGAGAGCCAGGGACACTACGAGCAGTACTTC	CASSPESQGHYEQYF	once	TRBV19	TRBJ2-7	NA
TGTGCCAGCAGCCCTTTTCCGGTTGCAGATACGCAGTATTTT	CASSPFPVADTQYF	NA	TRBV7-6	TRBJ2-3	NA
TGTGCCAGCAGCGTAAGACTAGCGGATACGCAGTATTTT	CASSVRLADTQYF	NA	TRBV9	TRBJ2-3	TRBD2
TGTGCCAGCAGCGTAACAACTAGCGGAGAGACCCAGTACTTC	CASSVTTSGETQYF	NA	TRBV9	TRBJ2-5	TRBD2
TGTGCCACCAGTGAGGACGGACAGAACTATGGCTACACCTTC	CATSEDGQNYGYTF	NA	TRBV24-1	TRBJ1-2	NA
TGTGCCTGGAGTATGTCAGGGGGAATGGAAAAACTGTTTTTT	CAWSMSGGMEKLFF	once	TRBV30	TRBJ1-4	TRBD1
TGTGCCAGCAGCCGCGGACTAGCGAACAATGAGCAGTTCTTC	CASSRGLANNEQFF	NA	TRBV7-9	TRBJ2-1	TRBD2
TGTGCCAGCAGTTTGGGACTAGCGGGAGGAAAGGCTGACGAGCAGTACTTC	CASSLGLAGGKADEQYF	NA	TRBV27	TRBJ2-7	TRBD2
TGTGCCAGCAGCACTGGACAGGGCTGGGGTGGCTACACCTTC	CASSTGQGWGGYTF	NA	TRBV28	TRBJ1-2	TRBD1
TGTGCCAGCAGTTTGGGGGGACGGACTAATTCACCCCTCCACTTT	CASSLGGRTNSPLHF	NA	TRBV27	TRBJ1-6	NA
TGTGCCAGCACTCTACAGGCGGTTTACTCACCCCTCCACTTT	CASTLQAVYSPLHF	NA	TRBV7-2	TRBJ1-6	NA
TGTGCCAGCAGCTTCGGGTTAGTTTCAGATACGCAGTATTTT	CASSFGLVSDTQYF	NA	TRBV11-2	TRBJ2-3	NA
TGCGCCAGCAGTGGCCAACAGCATAGCAATCAGCCCCAGCATTTT	CASSGQQHSNQPQHF	NA	TRBV10-1	TRBJ1-5	NA
TGTGCCACCGGGGACTCCTCTGGAAACACCATATATTTT	CATGDSSGNTIYF	few	TRBV7-9	TRBJ1-3	NA
TGTGCCAGCAGTTTAGGAACAGGATCCTCTGGGGCCAACGTCCTGACTTTC	CASSLGTGSSGANVLTF	NA	TRBV28	TRBJ2-6	NA
TGTGCCAGCAGCTTAGTGGGCCCGCTGGAAGCTTTCTTT	CASSLVGPLEAFF	few	TRBV7-2	TRBJ1-1	NA
TGTGCCAGCAGCGGAGTCGGTCTCACTAATGAGCAGTTCTTC	CASSGVGLTNEQFF	NA	TRBV9	TRBJ2-1	NA
TGCGCCAGCAGCTTGGCCGCCGTGGGGACAGGGGGCTCGGCGGGGCAGTACTTC	CASSLAAVGTGGSAGQYF	NA	TRBV5-1	TRBJ2-7	TRBD1
TGTGCCACCAGCAGAGCCGGGGGGACTGGCTACACCTTC	CATSRAGGTGYTF	NA	TRBV15	TRBJ1-2	NA
TGTGCCAGCGGACAGGGGAGAGATCAGCCCCAGCATTTT	CASGQGRDQPQHF	few	TRBV27	TRBJ1-5	TRBD1
TGTGCCAGTAGTACCAGGACAGGTCCCGGGCTCCTCCACTTT	CASSTRTGPGLLHF	NA	TRBV19	TRBJ1-6	TRBD1
TGTGCCACCCAGGGGAACACTGAAGCTTTCTTT	CATQGNTEAFF	NA	TRBV28	TRBJ1-1	NA
TGCAGCGTTGGGGACAGTCAGAACACTGAAGCTTTCTTT	CSVGDSQNTEAFF	NA	TRBV29-1	TRBJ1-1	TRBD1
TGCAGCGACGCTGGGGACAGTCTGAGTGGCTACACCTTC	CSDAGDSLSGYTF	NA	TRBV29-1	TRBJ1-2	TRBD1
TGTGCCAGCAGCCAGGAGTCCGAGCAGTACTTC	CASSQESEQYF	many	TRBV14	TRBJ2-7	NA
TGTGCCAGCAGCCGGGACACTCAAGAGACCCAGTACTTC	CASSRDTQETQYF	NA	TRBV9	TRBJ2-5	NA
TGTGCCAGCAGCCTAGCGGGAGAGGTTGGAGATACGCAGTATTTT	CASSLAGEVGDTQYF	NA	TRBV21-1	TRBJ2-3	NA
TGTGCCAGCAGCTCCCTACAGGGAAAGGGGGCCTACGAGCAGTACTTC	CASSSLQGKGAYEQYF	NA	TRBV7-2	TRBJ2-7	NA
TGTGCCAGTAGACAACAGGGGAAGAACACTGAAGCTTTCTTT	CASRQQGKNTEAFF	NA	TRBV19	TRBJ1-1	TRBD1
TGTGCCAGCAGCCCCGGGACTAGCGGGAGCCGCAATGAGCAGTTCTTC	CASSPGTSGSRNEQFF	NA	TRBV5-4	TRBJ2-1	TRBD2
TGTGCCATCAGTGCTGGGGGCGGAAACACCATATATTTT	CAISAGGGNTIYF	once	TRBV10-3	TRBJ1-3	NA
TGTGCCTGGAGTAGGAGAGGGAGGTCTATTGAGCCCCAGCATTTT	CAWSRRGRSIEPQHF	medium-sized	TRBV30	TRBJ1-5	NA